These 28 T cell receptor beta chains were all obtained from the same sample, sequenced in a study of Tregs in tolerant kidney transplant recipients (dated by TCRdb to between 2017 and 2020). Receptors were amplified or captured by the immunoSEQ multiplex PCR assay. The table was pulled from immuneACCESS by TCRdb, which kept in-frame rearrangements only. Such tables lose some clones; where checked, under half of the loss comes from unresolved V genes, and the rest has no known cause. Counted in this sample were about 240,000 clones; more than 65% of them appeared once. The ten biggest clones cover 0.5% to 0.65% of the sample. Material: CD4+ T cells from blood. Receptor source: a human donor in good health.

This chain connects TRBV12-5 to TRBJ1-1; 8 bases fit TRBD1. Germline CDR1 and CDR2: LGHNT and FRNRAP. The CDR3 covers 19 residues. Losses at the gene ends were 0 bases for V and 0 bases for J; bases not matched to a gene: 12. The DNA of the CDR3 is TGTGCTAGTGGTTTGGTACTTGCGGGACAGGCGGTAATGAACACTGAAGCTTTCTTT. This encodes CASGLVLAGQAVMNTEAFF. Supplemented by reference TRBV12-5 and TRBJ1-1, the full variable domain reads DARVTQTPRHKVTEMGQEVTMRCQPILGHNTVFWYRQTMMQGLELLAYFRNRAPLDDSGMPKDRFSAEMPDATLATLKIQPSEPRDSAVYFCASGLVLAGQAVMNTEAFFGQGTRLTVV.

The V and J genes are TRBV18 and TRBJ1-2; D is perhaps TRBD1 (5 bases). The V end was cut by 3 bases, the J end by 6 bases, with 8 bases between. Germline V gives CDR1 KGHSH, CDR2 LQKENI. The CDR3 totals 12 residues. CDR3 loop: CASSPTTDGYTF. CDR3 DNA sequence: TGTGCCAGCTCACCGACGACAGATGGCTACACCTTC.

V and J are TRBV11-2 and TRBJ1-6; D is unclear. CDR3 size: 12 residues. Germline CDR1 is SGHAT and CDR2 is FQNNGV. The ends were cut back, 5 bases at V and 10 bases at J, with 9 bases in the middle. The CDR3 coding sequence is TGTGCCAGCAGCGGGGAACGGTCACCCCTCCACTTT. It specifies CASSGERSPLHF.

This chain links TRBV2 with TRBJ2-1; D is unresolved. Germline CDR1 reads SNHLY; CDR2 reads FYNNEI. The CDR3 loop spans 14 amino acids. Trimming took off 0 bases at V and 9 bases at J, with 12 bases between the two ends. CDR3 loop: CASSEALFNGEQFF. The CDR3 nucleotides are TGTGCCAGCAGTGAAGCCCTCTTTAACGGTGAGCAGTTCTTC.

The J gene is TRBJ2-4, the V gene TRBV10-3; D is ambiguous. V lost 3 bases and J lost 0, with 6 bases in between. The germline gives CDR1 ENHRY, CDR2 SYGVKD. This CDR3 spans 14 amino acids. The CDR3 coding sequence is TGTGCCATCAGTGAAAGAGAAGCCAAAAACATTCAGTACTTC. Translating it yields CAISEREAKNIQYF.

CDR3 sequence reads: CASSLELKQYF. DNA of the CDR3: TGTGCCAGCAGTTTGGAGCTCAAGCAGTACTTC. This sequence joins TRBV28 and TRBJ2-7; no reliable D call. The CDR3 covers 11 residues. The ends were cut back, 3 bases at V and 8 bases at J, with 8 bases in the middle. CDR1 is MDHEN and CDR2 is SYDVKM in the germline V gene.

The chain couples TRBV10-3 to TRBJ1-1, with D perhaps TRBD1 (5 bases). CDR1 is ENHRY, CDR2 SYGVKD, per germline. The germline V and J ends were trimmed by 4 bases and 5 bases, with 14 bases remaining between them. The CDR3 has 14 amino acids. CDR3 DNA sequence: TGTGCCATCAGTGGTGCAGGGATGATGACTGAAGCTTTCTTT. The encoded protein is CAISGAGMMTEAFF.

In this sample, this clone turned up a few times. This chain connects TRBV6-1 to TRBJ2-2, with TRBD2 matching over 10 bases. Per the germline V gene, CDR1 is MNHNS and CDR2 is SASEGT. This CDR3 is 14 amino acids long. With V trimmed by 8 bases and J by 4 bases, 4 bases remained unmatched. CDR3 loop: CASLLAGGTGELFF. Written as DNA, the CDR3 is TGTGCCAGCCTGTTAGCGGGAGGCACCGGGGAGCTGTTTTTT.

The chain employs TRBV7-2 and TRBJ1-5; D call uncertain. CDR1 SGHTA and CDR2 FQGNSA come from the germline V gene. CDR3 length equals 13 residues. Between the trimmed V and J ends, which lost 4 bases and 4 bases, there was a span of 8 bases. The CDR3 loop reads CASSSDQNQPQHF. The DNA of the CDR3 is TGTGCCAGCAGCTCCGACCAGAATCAGCCCCAGCATTTT.

The chain joins TRBV4-1 to TRBJ2-1; 10 bases fit TRBD2. J lost 0 bases, V lost 2 bases, and 7 bases had no gene match. Looked up from germline, CDR1 is MGHRA and CDR2 is YSYEKL. CDR3 length equals 18 residues. In DNA, the CDR3 is TGCGCCAGCAGCCAACCCCTAGCGGGAGTTAACTCCTACAATGAGCAGTTCTTC. It specifies CASSQPLAGVNSYNEQFF.

The chain is built from TRBV5-1 and TRBJ2-3, with D maybe TRBD1 (6 bases). Trimming took 5 bases from V and 0 from J, leaving 13 bases between them. Germline V lookup: CDR1 SGHRS, CDR2 YFSETQ. The CDR3 consists of 15 residues. The CDR3 DNA is TGCGCCAGCAGTTACAGGGCCCCTAGCACAGATACGCAGTATTTT. It specifies CASSYRAPSTDTQYF.

This chain links TRBV6-5 with TRBJ1-2, with D maybe TRBD1 (6 bases). CDR3 length equals 16 residues. V gave up 2 bases and J gave up 10 bases, with 23 bases separating them. The germline V gene has CDR1 MNHEY and CDR2 SVGAGI. For the CDR3, the DNA is TGTGCCAGCAGTTACGGGTGGGGGGCGCACGGTTTTCTCTACACCTTC. Protein product: CASSYGWGAHGFLYTF.

On this clone: The identical CDR3 is also encoded by other nucleotide sequences in the sample. The chain recombines TRBV7-6 with TRBJ1-3; possible D gene TRBD1, 5 bases. The CDR3 sequence is 15 residues long. V gave up 2 bases and J gave up 1 base, with 9 bases separating them. CDR1 is SGHVS, CDR2 FNYEAQ, per germline. The DNA of the CDR3 is TGTGCCAGCAGCTTAACGAGGGGATCTGGAAACACCATATATTTT. Its protein product is CASSLTRGSGNTIYF.

The CDR3 here is CASSPTGGSSYEQYF. CDR3 coding DNA: TGTGCCAGCAGTCCGACAGGGGGGAGCTCCTACGAGCAGTACTTC. V gene TRBV7-7 combines with J gene TRBJ2-7; TRBD1 aligns across 9 bases. The germline V gene encodes CDR1 SSHAT and CDR2 FNYEAQ (reference sequence). The CDR3 contains 15 residues. V gave up 6 bases and J gave up 0 bases; unmatched junction bases: 6.

This chain uses TRBV9 with TRBJ2-7, with D possibly matching TRBD2 (5 bases). Trimming removed 3 bases from V and 0 bases from J, with 16 bases in between. Per the germline V gene, CDR1 is SGDLS and CDR2 is YYNGEE. CDR3 length: 16 amino acids. CDR3 sequence reads: CASSAKRAASSYEQYF. As DNA, the CDR3 is TGTGCCAGCAGCGCTAAACGAGCGGCCAGCTCCTACGAGCAGTACTTC.

V is TRBV5-1 and J is TRBJ1-2; 11 bases are a match to TRBD1. CDR3 length: 14 amino acids. Trimming took 3 bases from V and 7 from J; bases not matched to a gene: 5. Germline V gene data show CDR1 as SGHRS and CDR2 as YFSETQ. CDR3 residues: CASSYGQGAGGYTF. CDR3 bases: TGCGCCAGCAGCTACGGACAGGGGGCAGGTGGCTACACCTTC.

This clone is a singleton in its sample. The chain uses TRBV30 and TRBJ2-1, with 11 nucleotides matching TRBD2. Germline V gives CDR1 GTSNPN, CDR2 SVGIG (reference sequence). This CDR3 region has 15 residues. With V trimmed by 1 base and J by 9 bases, 8 bases remained unmatched. As DNA, the CDR3 is TGTGCCTGGAGTGAACTAGCGGGAGCCCTAGGTGAGCAGTTCTTC. This translates into CAWSELAGALGEQFF. The complete variable domain, with remaining parts taken from reference TRBV30 and TRBJ2-1, reads SQTIHQWPATLVQPVGSPLSLECTVEGTSNPNLYWYRQAAGRGLQLLFYSVGIGQISSEVPQNLSASRPQDRQFILSSKKLLLSDSGFYLCAWSELAGALGEQFFGPGTRLTVL.

This clone was detected only a few times. V and J are TRBV19 and TRBJ1-3, with D hard to call. The CDR3 length is 14 residues. V lost 3 bases and J lost 0, with 6 bases in between. Per the germline V gene, CDR1 is LNHDA and CDR2 is SQIVND (reference sequence). CDR3 protein: CASSISDSGNTIYF. The CDR3 nucleotides read TGTGCCAGTAGTATCTCGGACTCTGGAAACACCATATATTTT.

Here the CDR3 DNA reads TGTGCCAGCAGCGGAACGGGGGGCGTGAATGAGCAGTTCTTC. Protein sequence: CASSGTGGVNEQFF. The V gene is TRBV7-3, the J gene TRBJ2-1; maybe TRBD2 (7 bases). Germline lookup yields CDR1 SGHTA and CDR2 FQGTGA. The CDR3 runs to 14 residues. Trimming took off 5 bases at V and 7 bases at J, with 15 bases between the two ends.

Comments on this clone: One junction end disagrees with the germline gene, perhaps due to a read error. The rearrangement joins TRBV7-7 to TRBJ1-4; TRBD1 matches 8 bases. CDR3 length: 15 residues. CDR1 and CDR2 from the germline V gene are SSHAT and FNYEAQ (reference sequence). CDR3 region: CASSRRTGINEKLFF. The CDR3 region has the DNA TGTGCTAGCAGCCGAAGGACAGGGATTAATGAAAAACTGTTTTTT.

The rearrangement uses TRBV5-1 and TRBJ2-2, with D possibly being TRBD1 (5 bases). Germline V gene sequence: CDR1 SGHRS, CDR2 YFSETQ. Trimming pared 3 bases from V and 2 bases from J, leaving 14 bases between. There are 16 residues in the CDR3. CDR3 DNA sequence: TGCGCCAGCAGCTACTCAGCAGGGCAAAACACCGGGGAGCTGTTTTTT. Residues: CASSYSAGQNTGELFF.

The chain uses TRBV19 and TRBJ1-1; a weak D match, TRBD1 (5 bases). The CDR3 sequence is 14 residues long. V was pared by 2 bases and J by 4 bases, with 11 bases between. Per the germline V gene, CDR1 is LNHDA and CDR2 is SQIVND (reference sequence). In DNA form, the CDR3 reads TGTGCCAGTAGTATATCAGGGTTGGCCACTGAAGCTTTCTTT. It yields the protein CASSISGLATEAFF.

The chain carries TRBV30 and TRBJ1-5; D unresolved. Trimming stripped 0 bases from V and 6 bases from J, with 9 bases between. CDR3 length equals 13 residues. CDR1 is GTSNPN and CDR2 is SVGIG in the germline V gene (reference sequence). The CDR3, as DNA: TGTGCCTGGAGTGTTCTGGGAGTTCAGCCCCAGCATTTT. Translating it yields CAWSVLGVQPQHF.

In its sample, this clone was seen once. The genes are TRBV27 and TRBJ2-6; 10 positions match TRBD1. CDR3 size: 17 residues. CDR1 and CDR2 (germline): MNHEY, SMNVEV (reference sequence). Trimming at V came to 5 bases and at J to 1 base, leaving 5 bases not matched to a gene. The CDR3 region has the DNA TGTGCCAGCAGTCTTAGGGACAGGGGATCTGGGGCCAACGTCCTGACTTTC. Protein sequence: CASSLRDRGSGANVLTF.

V usage is TRBV5-4 and J usage is TRBJ1-2; the D gene is possibly TRBD1 (6 bases). The CDR3 is 16 residues long. Trimming left V 5 bases short and J 0 bases short, with 17 bases between. Per germline, CDR1 SGHNT and CDR2 YYREEE (reference sequence). The CDR3 DNA is TGTGCCAGCAGTCGGGGGACAACTATCGCTAACTATGGCTACACCTTC. Translated: CASSRGTTIANYGYTF.

The chain employs TRBV9 and TRBJ1-1; perhaps TRBD1 as D (5 bases). Germline CDR1 is SGDLS and CDR2 is YYNGEE. This CDR3 has 14 residues. The germline V and J ends were trimmed by 2 bases and 1 base, with 9 bases remaining between them. The CDR3 sequence is CASSVGHGNTEAFF. The CDR3 nucleotides read TGTGCCAGCAGCGTCGGACACGGGAACACTGAAGCTTTCTTT.

J is TRBJ1-2 and V is TRBV7-2; D not certain. Germline assignment: CDR1 SGHTA and CDR2 FQGNSA. This CDR3 is 14 amino acids long. V lost 3 bases, J lost 4 bases, and 12 bases lay in between. CDR3 sequence reads: CASSFLLSIYGYTF. The CDR3 nucleotides are TGTGCCAGCAGCTTTCTCCTCAGTATCTATGGCTACACCTTC.

The V gene is TRBV15, the J gene TRBJ2-7, with 9 bases matching TRBD2. The CDR3 is 19 amino acids. The V gene's germline CDR1 is LNHNV and CDR2 YYDKDF (reference sequence). V gave up 2 bases and J gave up 0 bases; unmatched junction bases: 14. The CDR3 DNA sequence: TGTGCCACCAGCAGATCCTGGGGGCCTAGCGGGAAAACCTCCTACGAGCAGTACTTC. This sequence encodes CATSRSWGPSGKTSYEQYF.